This T cell receptor (beta chain) emerged from a study of human T cells and chemical hapten exposure. Study information: TCR yields differed between samples (mainly from small differences in pooled library volume).

From whole blood left unfractionated, total RNA was extracted. This CDR3 is built from 15 residues. Germline CDR1 MNHNS, CDR2 SASEGT. J was trimmed by 5 bases and V by 9 bases; bases with no gene match: 14. Study conclusions and caveats: Those TCRs sitting above 1 in 1000 frequency stayed the same with DPC sensitization.

The study used a library that attached unique molecular identifiers to individual cDNA molecules. Study processing details: From about 22,000 to 700,000 TCRs were found per sample, with a median of approximately 96,000. TCRdb re-called the reads with MiXCR, one entry per CDR3 protein. None of the V and J calls come from the authors' own analysis; TCRdb made them. This table has 100,000 to 150,000 distinct CDR3 sequences, 8.5% to 9% appearing once. This clonotype showed up many times. Its antigen is undetermined. The sequenced sample consisted of whole blood. The sequence was obtained from a human donor in good health. Some clones in this sample may be carry-over from other donors' samples. The chain combines TRBV6-1 with TRBJ1-2; 8 bases are shared with TRBD1. This CDR3 reads CASMTGEAGSYGYTF. The DNA for the CDR3 is TGTGCCAGTATGACAGGGGAAGCGGGGTCTTATGGCTACACCTTC.